This T cell receptor beta chain was captured by sequencing in a study of shared clonotypes between healthy human individuals. Overall study results and limits: When compared with the clonotypes that were shared by all four sorted-subset donors, the non-shared clonotypes turned out to have lower generation probabilities.

Data came from immunoSEQ multiplex PCR; TCRdb stores just in-frame clones and leaves some out. Of roughly 890,000 clones in the sample, 92% were seen once. Naive CD8 cells comprised CD45RO-negative, CCR7-positively selected cells, excluding terminally differentiated effector memory CD45RA+ cells. Trimming took off 5 bases at V and 4 bases at J, with 18 bases between the two ends. The length of the CDR3 is 16 residues. The V gene's germline CDR1 is SGHAT and CDR2 FQDESV (reference sequence). A word on this clone: Antigen specificity is unknown.

Source material: naive CD8+ T cells sorted from blood. The rearrangement uses TRBV11-1 and TRBJ2-1; D is perhaps TRBD1 (6 bases). This clonotype was sampled from a man in his thirties or forties in good health. The CDR3 nucleotides read TGTGCCAGCAGCCCTTATGAGGGACACCGGTACAATGAGCAGTTCTTC. Translating it yields CASSPYEGHRYNEQFF.